Below are 2 T cell receptor beta chains sequenced from a single sample in a study of radiotherapy plus CTLA-4 blockade in lung cancer. The protocol was immunoSEQ multiplex PCR, while the TCRdb copy is restricted to in-frame clones and leaves out a portion. The table has 55,000 to 65,000 clones, approximately 79% seen once. This specimen was peripheral blood, taken from a patient treated with radiotherapy plus ipilimumab. These receptors were obtained from a human donor with non-small cell lung cancer who had a complete response to radiotherapy plus ipilimumab.

The CDR3 coding sequence is TGTGCCAGCAGTTCGGACAGGGGACACGAGCAGTACTTC. This encodes CASSSDRGHEQYF. The chain recombines TRBV6-5 with TRBJ2-7; 9 positions match TRBD1. Germline V gene data show CDR1 as MNHEY and CDR2 as SVGAGI. Trimming at V came to 4 bases and at J to 5 bases, leaving 3 bases not matched to a gene. The CDR3 sequence is 13 residues long.

This chain links TRBV28 with TRBJ2-5; 7 nucleotides agree with TRBD1. The last part of the DNA fits TRBJ2-7 better; the J call may be wrong. The CDR3 consists of 13 residues. CDR1 is MDHEN and CDR2 is SYDVKM in the germline V gene. The CDR3 region is CASRRQGPYEQYF. Written as DNA, the CDR3 is TGTGCCAGCAGACGACAGGGACCCTACGAGCAGTACTTC.